Each of the 22 T cell receptor beta chains below was sequenced from the same sample in a study of shared clonotypes between healthy human individuals. This table comes from immunoSEQ multiplex PCR, and its TCRdb copy is limited to in-frame clones, with some not included. The profile shows 2 million to 2.5 million clones, 95% of them singletons. The source material was naive CD4+ T cells sorted from blood. Documented subset: CD45RA+ positively selected. All receptors derive from a man younger than 35 in good health.

This sequence joins TRBV6-6 and TRBJ1-3; no clear D gene. Germline V CDR1 and CDR2: MNHNY, SVGAGI (reference sequence). The CDR3 loop spans 14 amino acids. V shed 8 bases and J shed 4 bases, with 15 bases lying between them. The CDR3 is CASGLRQEGNTIYF. CDR3 DNA: TGTGCCAGCGGCCTCCGGCAAGAAGGAAACACCATATATTTT.

The gene calls are TRBV10-3 and TRBJ1-2; D unresolved. Trimming took off 3 bases at V and 2 bases at J, with 10 bases between the two ends. Germline V gives CDR1 ENHRY, CDR2 SYGVKD. The CDR3 contains 14 residues. CDR3 protein: CAISEREGNYGYTF. The CDR3 DNA is TGTGCCATCAGTGAAAGGGAAGGGAACTATGGCTACACCTTC.

The chain recombines TRBV20-1 with TRBJ2-7; TRBD2 matches 8 bases. This CDR3 is built from 10 residues. The junction had 1 base not matched to a gene; V was cut back by 5 bases and J by 7 bases. CDR1 and CDR2 from the germline V gene are DFQATT and SNEGSKA (reference sequence). The CDR3 DNA reads as TGCAGTGCTCCGGGAGGGGAGCAGTACTTC. Encoded protein: CSAPGGEQYF.

This clone was found once. The chain combines TRBV7-2 with TRBJ2-7; tentatively, D is TRBD1 (5 bases). Germline V gene sequence: CDR1 SGHTA, CDR2 FQGNSA. Trimming shortened V by 1 base and J by 6 bases, and 16 bases separated the two germline ends. There are 15 residues in the CDR3. CDR3 residues: CASSLDQGPLFEQYF. The CDR3 nucleotides read TGTGCCAGCAGCTTAGATCAGGGCCCTCTGTTCGAGCAGTACTTC.

The rearrangement uses TRBV11-2 and TRBJ2-3, with D possibly matching TRBD2 (5 bases). Trimming stripped 3 bases from V and 6 bases from J, with 16 bases between. The CDR3 extends over 15 amino acids. Germline V gives CDR1 SGHAT, CDR2 FQNNGV. This chain's CDR3 is CASSFNRAVPDTQYF. The CDR3 nucleotides read TGTGCCAGCAGCTTCAACAGAGCGGTCCCGGATACGCAGTATTTT.

The chain uses TRBV2 and TRBJ2-2; 7 bases are a match to TRBD2. The CDR3 runs 17 residues. Trimming at V came to 8 bases and at J to 8 bases, leaving 20 bases not matched to a gene. Germline V gene sequence: CDR1 SNHLY, CDR2 FYNNEI. CDR3: CASVGGVKPQSSGELFF. The CDR3 region has the DNA TGTGCCAGCGTGGGGGGGGTTAAGCCACAGTCTTCTGGGGAGCTGTTTTTT.

Turning to this clone: Other DNA sequences in the same sample also yield this CDR3. This chain connects TRBV5-1 to TRBJ2-1; D may be TRBD1 (5 bases). CDR1 and CDR2 (germline): SGHRS, YFSETQ. V dropped 4 bases and J dropped 5 bases, with 10 bases sitting between them. This CDR3 region has 13 residues. The CDR3 sequence: CASSPSGNNEQFF. The CDR3 bases are TGCGCCAGCAGCCCATCAGGGAACAATGAGCAGTTCTTC.

This clone was observed a few times. V usage is TRBV7-2 and J usage is TRBJ1-2; D is possibly TRBD1 (6 bases). The CDR3 spans 19 residues. The germline V gene has CDR1 SGHTA and CDR2 FQGNSA. The V gene lost 5 bases and the J gene lost 0 bases, with 25 bases spanning the gap. In nucleotides, the CDR3 is TGTGCCAGCAGCCCTCTAAGACCTAAAGGGGGTACTCCTAACTATGGCTACACCTTC. Its translation: CASSPLRPKGGTPNYGYTF.

The chain links TRBV11-2 to TRBJ2-2; D remains unclear. The CDR3 contains 16 residues. Germline V gene lookup returns CDR1 SGHAT and CDR2 FQNNGV. Trimming stripped 3 bases from V and 0 bases from J, with 11 bases between. Written as DNA, the CDR3 is TGTGCCAGCAGCTTGCGACAAATGCCGAACACCGGGGAGCTGTTTTTT. Its translation is CASSLRQMPNTGELFF.

CDR3 sequence: CASNQGVEGEQYF. Written as DNA, the CDR3 is TGTGCCAGCAACCAAGGGGTGGAGGGGGAGCAGTACTTC. The gene calls are TRBV6-5 and TRBJ2-7, with D possibly matching TRBD2 (6 bases). Germline CDR1 reads MNHEY; CDR2 reads SVGAGI. The V gene lost 7 bases and the J gene lost 7 bases, with 17 bases spanning the gap. The CDR3 is 13 amino acids.

The V gene is TRBV5-4, the J gene TRBJ2-3; TRBD1 matches 9 bases. With V trimmed by 4 bases and J by 3 bases, 3 bases remained unmatched. The CDR3 runs 14 residues. Germline V gives CDR1 SGHNT, CDR2 YYREEE (reference sequence). CDR3 coding DNA: TGTGCCAGCAGCCCAGGGACAGGGACAGATACGCAGTATTTT. Its translation is CASSPGTGTDTQYF.

This clone appeared a single time. The chain has TRBV7-9 and TRBJ2-7; 11 nucleotides line up with TRBD2. V shed 5 bases and J 2 bases; nucleotides not matched to a gene: 5. Germline V lookup: CDR1 SEHNR, CDR2 FQNEAQ (reference sequence). The CDR3 consists of 15 residues. The CDR3 nucleotides read TGTGCCAGCAGCCGGACTAGCGGGCCACCCTACGAGCAGTACTTC. Protein: CASSRTSGPPYEQYF.

The genes are TRBV23-1 and TRBJ2-7; D might be TRBD2 (6 bases). TRBV23-1 is known as an ORF, though its function is uncertain. CDR3 size: 14 residues. V lost 8 bases and J lost 3, with 17 bases in between. The CDR3 DNA reads TGCGCCAGCCCTAGCGCAGGGAGGATCTACGAGCAGTACTTC. Translating it yields CASPSAGRIYEQYF.

The genes are TRBV15 and TRBJ2-2; no clear D. V lost 0 bases, J lost 4 bases, and 9 bases lay in between. The germline V gene encodes CDR1 LNHNV and CDR2 YYDKDF (reference sequence). This CDR3 contains 15 residues. The DNA for the CDR3 is TGTGCCACCAGCAGAGATTTGCAGGTCACCGGGGAGCTGTTTTTT. This translates into CATSRDLQVTGELFF.

The rearrangement joins TRBV29-1 to TRBJ2-1; D is undetermined. The CDR3 runs 10 residues. Germline CDR1 and CDR2: SQVTM and ANQGSEA. Trimming removed 3 bases at V and 9 bases at J, with 6 bases between. For the CDR3, the DNA is TGCAGCGTTGACGGCCGTGAGCAGTTCTTC. Translating it yields CSVDGREQFF.

The chain couples TRBV30 to TRBJ1-6; D remains ambiguous. This CDR3 is built from 13 residues. Germline V CDR1 and CDR2: GTSNPN, SVGIG (reference sequence). Trimming pared 0 bases from V and 8 bases from J, leaving 8 bases between. CDR3: CAWSVSSYSPLHF. The DNA for the CDR3 is TGTGCCTGGAGTGTAAGCTCCTATTCACCCCTCCACTTT.

This chain joins TRBV2 and TRBJ1-1; the D is unclear. This CDR3 region has 15 residues. Per germline, CDR1 SNHLY and CDR2 FYNNEI. V was clipped by 5 bases and J by 5 bases, with 18 bases between them. The CDR3 protein is CASSYGDSVGTEAFF. CDR3 DNA: TGTGCCAGCAGTTACGGTGATTCTGTCGGGACTGAAGCTTTCTTT.

The chain joins TRBV7-3 to TRBJ1-2; D perhaps matches TRBD1 (5 bases). Germline lookup yields CDR1 SGHTA and CDR2 FQGTGA. V lost 0 bases and J lost 7, with 12 bases in between. The CDR3 runs to 14 residues. The chain's CDR3 is CASSLTPAQGGYTF. The DNA for the CDR3 is TGTGCCAGCAGCTTAACCCCAGCTCAGGGTGGCTACACCTTC.

The gene calls are TRBV5-1 and TRBJ2-2, with a possible D match to TRBD2 (5 bases). The germline V gene encodes CDR1 SGHRS and CDR2 YFSETQ. CDR3 length equals 15 residues. V gave up 0 bases and J gave up 3 bases, with 9 bases separating them. The CDR3 nucleotides are TGCGCCAGCAGCTTGGCCGGGGATGACACCGGGGAGCTGTTTTTT. Amino acid sequence: CASSLAGDDTGELFF.

The J gene is TRBJ2-3, the V gene TRBV5-4; a possible D gene is TRBD2 (5 bases). Looked up from germline, CDR1 is SGHNT and CDR2 is YYREEE (reference sequence). Trimming pared 0 bases from V and 4 bases from J, leaving 9 bases between. This CDR3 has 14 residues. The CDR3 sequence is CASSLVASSDTQYF. CDR3 sequence (DNA): TGTGCCAGCAGCTTGGTGGCTAGCTCAGATACGCAGTATTTT.

This clone was detected ten times or more. The V and J genes are TRBV4-2 and TRBJ2-1; 10 nucleotides agree with TRBD2. After removal of 5 bases from V and 0 bases from J, the junction contained 10 bases not matched to a gene. Germline CDR1 reads LGHNA; CDR2 reads YNFKEQ. The CDR3 extends over 18 amino acids. CDR3 sequence (DNA): TGTGCCAGCAGCAGGGGAGCGGGGGGGCCGAGCTCCTACAATGAGCAGTTCTTC. It encodes CASSRGAGGPSSYNEQFF.

This sequence joins TRBV2 and TRBJ2-7; D gene unclear. CDR1 SNHLY and CDR2 FYNNEI come from the germline V gene. The CDR3 is made up of 14 amino acids. V lost 0 bases and J lost 2, with 8 bases in between. The CDR3 DNA reads as TGTGCCAGCAGTGAAGCGCTCCCGCCCTACGAGCAGTACTTC. The encoded protein is CASSEALPPYEQYF.